What follows are 28 T cell receptor beta chains derived from one specimen sequenced in a study of CD8 T cells in Susac syndrome. Random hexamers primed reverse transcription of about 0.45 to 1 ug RNA. A single record per CDR3 protein comes from TCRdb applying MiXCR to the immunoSEQ multiplex PCR reads. The sample comprises about 150,000 distinct CDR3 sequences, 85% to 95% of which are singletons, and approximately 0.18% rests with the top ten. The sequenced material came from CD8+ T cells from PBMCs. Source of these receptors: a human donor with Susac syndrome.

The V call is TRBV21-1, the J call TRBJ2-5; the DNA was not compared with TRBD2, the D call given in the table. TRBV21-1 is tagged as a pseudogene. The CDR3 spans 9 residues. DNA for the CDR3: TGTGCGGGAGCTGAGACCCAGTACTTC. This encodes CAGAETQYF.

The V call is TRBV4-1, the J call TRBJ1-4; D unresolved. This CDR3 is 17 amino acids long. V lost 1 base, J lost 5 bases, and 17 bases lay in between. Germline V gene data show CDR1 as MGHRA and CDR2 as YSYEKL. The DNA for the CDR3 is TGCGCCAGCAGCCAAGTGGTTAAGGACGATAACAATGAAAAACTGTTTTTT. Translation: CASSQVVKDDNNEKLFF.

This clonotype was detected only a few times. The chain links TRBV28 to TRBJ2-3; D remains unclear. The CDR3 has 12 residues. V gave up 5 bases and J gave up 2 bases, with 5 bases separating them. The V gene's germline CDR1 is MDHEN and CDR2 SYDVKM. This CDR3 reads CASSPHTDTQYF. For the CDR3, the DNA is TGTGCCAGCAGTCCCCACACAGATACGCAGTATTTT.

This rearrangement joins TRBV7-2 to TRBJ2-7; the D is unclear. Germline V gene sequence: CDR1 SGHTA, CDR2 FQGNSA. The germline V and J ends were trimmed by 5 bases and 7 bases, with 12 bases remaining between them. The CDR3 extends over 12 amino acids. The CDR3 DNA follows: TGTGCCAGCAGCCTCCTTGGCTGGGAGCAGTACTTC. Translated: CASSLLGWEQYF.

The gene calls are TRBV7-9 and TRBJ2-3, with 8 bases matching TRBD2. The germline gives CDR1 SEHNR, CDR2 FQNEAQ (reference sequence). The ends lost 10 bases at V and 2 bases at J; junction bases unmatched: 8. This CDR3 is built from 14 residues. CDR3 coding DNA: TGTGCCACACTCTATAGCGGGACCACAGATACGCAGTATTTT. Translation: CATLYSGTTDTQYF.

The chain is built from TRBV5-5 and TRBJ1-2; no clear D. V was cut by 1 base and J by 5 bases, with 9 bases left in between. The CDR3 spans 13 residues. The germline V gene encodes CDR1 SGHKS and CDR2 YYEKEE (reference sequence). The CDR3 coding sequence is TGTGCCAGCAGCTTGTTCCTGAAGTATGGCTACACCTTC. Protein sequence: CASSLFLKYGYTF.

The chain has TRBV9 and TRBJ2-7; either TRBD1 or TRBD2 may fit D (5 bases each). The CDR3 runs 16 residues. CDR1 and CDR2 (germline): SGDLS, YYNGEE. The V end lost 3 bases, the J end lost 2 bases, and 18 bases lay between the germline ends. In DNA, the CDR3 is TGTGCCAGCAGCGCCGACGTCCGGGACGGAACCTACGAGCAGTACTTC. This sequence encodes CASSADVRDGTYEQYF. Using reference TRBV9 and TRBJ2-7 for the parts outside the CDR3, the full variable domain is DSGVTQTPKHLITATGQRVTLRCSPRSGDLSVYWYQQSLDQGLQFLIQYYNGEERAKGNILERFSAQQFPDLHSELNLSSLELGDSALYFCASSADVRDGTYEQYFGPGTRLTVT.

The CDR3 bases are TGTGCCAGCAGCTTAGATAGTTGGGGGGACTCCACAGATACGCAGTATTTT. This encodes CASSLDSWGDSTDTQYF. The chain combines TRBV11-2 with TRBJ2-3, with D possibly matching TRBD2 (6 bases). There are 17 residues in the CDR3. V was cut by 0 bases and J by 2 bases, with 15 bases left in between. Looked up from germline, CDR1 is SGHAT and CDR2 is FQNNGV.

The gene calls are TRBV11-2 and TRBJ2-2, with 8 positions matching TRBD1. Looked up from germline, CDR1 is SGHAT and CDR2 is FQNNGV. V lost 5 bases to trimming and J lost 5 bases; unmatched junction nucleotides: 7. The CDR3 has 15 amino acids. CDR3 region: CASSLGQGLTGELFF. The CDR3 bases are TGTGCCAGCAGCCTAGGACAGGGATTGACCGGGGAGCTGTTTTTT. The whole variable domain, remainder taken from reference TRBV11-2 and TRBJ2-2, is EAGVAQSPRYKIIEKRQSVAFWCNPISGHATLYWYQQILGQGPKLLIQFQNNGVVDDSQLPKDRFSAERLKGVDSTLKIQPAKLEDSAVYLCASSLGQGLTGELFFGEGSRLTVL.

The chain uses TRBV3-1 and TRBJ2-5; maybe TRBD2 (6 bases). The length of the CDR3 is 11 residues. Trimming removed 10 bases at V and 5 bases at J, with 11 bases between. Germline loops: CDR1 LGHDT, CDR2 YNNKEL (reference sequence). The CDR3 loop is CATLAGETQYF. Written as DNA, the CDR3 is TGTGCCACCCTGGCGGGGGAGACCCAGTACTTC.

The chain couples TRBV27 to TRBJ1-1, with unresolved D. V was trimmed by 4 bases and J by 6 bases, leaving 6 bases between them. This CDR3 has 11 amino acids. In germline, CDR1 is MNHEY, CDR2 SMNVEV (reference sequence). The CDR3 spells CASSWEAEAFF. The CDR3 DNA reads TGTGCCAGCAGTTGGGAGGCTGAAGCTTTCTTT.

This rearrangement joins TRBV27 to TRBJ2-7; 11 nucleotides align to TRBD2. Trimming cost V 4 bases and J 6 bases; bases outside gene matches: 8. There are 15 residues in the CDR3. The germline gives CDR1 MNHEY, CDR2 SMNVEV (reference sequence). The CDR3 loop reads CASSSILAGEAEQYF. DNA of the CDR3: TGTGCCAGCAGTTCTATACTAGCGGGAGAAGCCGAGCAGTACTTC.

This chain links TRBV20-1 with TRBJ1-2, with 10 bases that match TRBD1. The germline V gene has CDR1 DFQATT and CDR2 SNEGSKA (reference sequence). CDR3 length: 17 residues. V gave up 3 bases and J gave up 0 bases; unmatched junction bases: 10. CDR3 DNA: TGCAGTGCTAGGGGACCGGGACAGGGGTTAGCTAACTATGGCTACACCTTC. This translates into CSARGPGQGLANYGYTF.

This chain uses TRBV5-6 with TRBJ2-1; 13 bases fit TRBD2. This CDR3 contains 14 residues. V lost 2 bases to trimming and J lost 10 bases; unmatched junction nucleotides: 3. CDR1 is SGHDT, CDR2 YYEEEE, per germline. This CDR3 is CASSFGLAGAEQFF. CDR3 sequence (DNA): TGTGCCAGCAGCTTCGGACTAGCGGGAGCCGAGCAGTTCTTC.

V usage is TRBV28 and J usage is TRBJ2-1, with TRBD2 matching 14 bases. After removal of 5 bases from V and 6 bases from J, the junction contained 6 bases not matched to a gene. This CDR3 contains 16 residues. Germline CDR1 and CDR2: MDHEN and SYDVKM. As DNA, the CDR3 is TGTGCCAGCAGTCCGGGACTAGCGGGAGTAGGCAATGAGCAGTTCTTC. Translation gives CASSPGLAGVGNEQFF.

The CDR3: CATATDRGPNQYF. CDR3 coding DNA: TGTGCCACCGCTACGGACAGGGGGCCGAACCAGTACTTC. The gene calls are TRBV28 and TRBJ2-5, with 11 nucleotides matching TRBD1. Germline assignment: CDR1 MDHEN and CDR2 SYDVKM. After removal of 10 bases from V and 10 bases from J, the junction contained 11 bases not matched to a gene. The CDR3 is made up of 13 amino acids.

This chain uses TRBV6-5 with TRBJ2-2; D gene ambiguous. CDR3 length: 13 amino acids. CDR1 is MNHEY, CDR2 SVGAGI, per germline. Trimming took 11 bases from V and 3 from J, leaving 13 bases between them. The CDR3 sequence: CARARRDTGELFF. The CDR3, as DNA: TGTGCCCGGGCAAGGCGCGACACCGGGGAGCTGTTTTTT.

CDR3 region: CASRSTGKADQPQHF. In DNA form, the CDR3 reads TGTGCCAGCAGGTCTACAGGGAAGGCGGATCAGCCCCAGCATTTT. This chain connects TRBV5-6 to TRBJ1-5; TRBD1 is a possible D gene (6 bases). Germline V lookup: CDR1 SGHDT, CDR2 YYEEEE. Between the trimmed V and J ends, which lost 5 bases and 5 bases, there was a span of 17 bases. This CDR3 region has 15 residues.

The rearrangement uses TRBV6-2 or TRBV6-3 and TRBJ2-1; TRBD2 agrees at 9 bases. This CDR3 is built from 19 residues. Germline V lookup: CDR1 MNHEY, CDR2 SVGEGT. The V and J ends lost 2 bases and 0 bases, in that order; junction bases with no gene match: 11. Here the CDR3 reads CASSYRSHGTSISYNEQFF. The CDR3 bases are TGTGCCAGCAGTTACAGGAGTCACGGGACTAGCATCTCCTACAATGAGCAGTTCTTC.

The rearrangement uses TRBV6-2 or TRBV6-3 and TRBJ1-2, with D possibly being TRBD1 (5 bases). This CDR3 comprises 15 residues. Germline V lookup: CDR1 MNHEY, CDR2 SVGEGT. V shed 0 bases and J shed 2 bases, with 10 bases lying between them. CDR3: CASSYSRGRNYGYTF. The DNA of the CDR3 is TGTGCCAGCAGTTACTCCCGGGGGAGAAACTATGGCTACACCTTC.

This chain links TRBV28 with TRBJ2-1; D may be TRBD1 (6 bases). The CDR3 is 13 amino acids. Germline V CDR1 and CDR2: MDHEN, SYDVKM. Trimming stripped 2 bases from V and 7 bases from J, with 9 bases between. The CDR3 DNA sequence: TGTGCCAGCAGTTTAATCCAGGGGAATGAGCAGTTCTTC. Its protein is CASSLIQGNEQFF.

This chain joins TRBV13 and TRBJ2-7, with D perhaps TRBD1 (5 bases). Per the germline V gene, CDR1 is PRHDT and CDR2 is FYEKMQ (reference sequence). This CDR3 spans 14 amino acids. Trimming took off 5 bases at V and 1 base at J, with 12 bases between the two ends. The CDR3 protein is CASSPTTASYEQYF. The DNA for the CDR3 is TGTGCCAGCAGCCCAACGACAGCTTCCTACGAGCAGTACTTC. Using reference TRBV13 and TRBJ2-7 for the parts outside the CDR3, the full variable domain is AAGVIQSPRHLIKEKRETATLKCYPIPRHDTVYWYQQGPGQDPQFLISFYEKMQSDKGSIPDRFSAQQFSDYHSELNMSSLELGDSALYFCASSPTTASYEQYFGPGTRLTVT.

The chain has TRBV12-3 or TRBV12-4 and TRBJ1-5; 8 nucleotides align to TRBD1. The CDR3 covers 18 residues. J lost 4 bases, V lost 7 bases, and 18 bases had no gene match. Written as DNA, the CDR3 is TGTGCCAGCACCGACTCCAAATTCCACGGGACAGGTAATCAGCCCCAGCATTTT. It is translated as CASTDSKFHGTGNQPQHF.

The J gene is TRBJ1-5, the V gene TRBV5-6; perhaps TRBD1 as D (5 bases). V gave up 1 base and J gave up 4 bases, with 18 bases separating them. The CDR3 has 17 amino acids. Germline V lookup: CDR1 SGHDT, CDR2 YYEEEE. The CDR3 reads CASSLMLQGPRNQPQHF. Here the CDR3 DNA reads TGTGCCAGCAGCTTGATGTTGCAGGGCCCAAGGAATCAGCCCCAGCATTTT.

This clonotype was seen only once. The chain couples TRBV29-1 to TRBJ2-1, with 15 bases fitting TRBD2. This CDR3 is 16 amino acids long. Trimming cost V 4 bases and J 3 bases; bases outside gene matches: 4. Per the germline V gene, CDR1 is SQVTM and CDR2 is ANQGSEA. The CDR3 here is CSVAGLAGGFYNEQFF. The CDR3 DNA is TGCAGCGTTGCGGGACTAGCGGGAGGCTTCTACAATGAGCAGTTCTTC.

This chain joins TRBV5-4 and TRBJ1-1; D remains unclear. Trimming shortened V by 3 bases and J by 1 base, and 10 bases separated the two germline ends. The CDR3 consists of 14 residues. Germline CDR1 SGHNT, CDR2 YYREEE (reference sequence). CDR3 amino acids: CASSSPDRNTEAFF. CDR3 nucleotide sequence: TGTGCCAGCAGCTCACCGGACCGGAACACTGAAGCTTTCTTT.

The V gene is TRBV5-4, the J gene TRBJ2-7; D is unresolved. V was pared by 3 bases and J by 6 bases, with 10 bases between. The CDR3 contains 12 residues. CDR1 is SGHNT and CDR2 is YYREEE in the germline V gene (reference sequence). The CDR3 spells CASSSSPLEQYF. DNA for the CDR3: TGTGCCAGCAGCTCAAGTCCCCTCGAGCAGTACTTC.

The V call is TRBV30, the J call TRBJ1-2; the D gene is possibly TRBD1 (5 bases). The V gene's germline CDR1 is GTSNPN and CDR2 SVGIG (reference sequence). The CDR3 spans 15 residues. V was cut by 4 bases and J by 3 bases, with 18 bases left in between. CDR3 nucleotides: TGTGCCTGGACGGTCCCGGCGCAGGGCGACTATGGCTACACCTTC. This encodes CAWTVPAQGDYGYTF.